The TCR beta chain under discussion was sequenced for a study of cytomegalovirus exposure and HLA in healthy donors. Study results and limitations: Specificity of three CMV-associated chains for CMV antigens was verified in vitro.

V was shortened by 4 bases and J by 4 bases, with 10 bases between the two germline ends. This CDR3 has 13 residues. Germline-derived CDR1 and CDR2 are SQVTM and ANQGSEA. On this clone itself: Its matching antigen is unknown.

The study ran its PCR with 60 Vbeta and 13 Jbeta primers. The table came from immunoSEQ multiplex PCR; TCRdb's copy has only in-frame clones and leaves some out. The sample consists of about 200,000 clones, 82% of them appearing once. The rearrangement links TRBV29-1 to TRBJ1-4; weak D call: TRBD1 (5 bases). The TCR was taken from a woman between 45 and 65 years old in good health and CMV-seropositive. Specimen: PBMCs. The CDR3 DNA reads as TGCAGCGTTGTGGGGCAGAATAATGAAAAACTGTTTTTT. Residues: CSVVGQNNEKLFF.